Below, 5 T cell receptor beta chains from the same sample are listed, as sequenced in a study of blood T cell repertoires in COVID-19. Some clones are missing from TCRdb's copy, which holds only in-frame ones; the method was immunoSEQ multiplex PCR. The sample holds 450,000 or so clones; about nine tenths are singletons and the top ten take about 0.6%. The material sequenced was PBMCs or T cells enriched from blood (not recorded which). These receptors originate from a man aged 18 to 30 who had recovered from COVID-19.

The sample holds a few counts of this clone. The rearrangement links TRBV19 to TRBJ2-2; 10 nucleotides line up with TRBD2. J gave up 3 bases and V 4 bases, and 5 bases lay outside the gene matches. The CDR3 runs 16 residues. CDR1 and CDR2 (germline): LNHDA, SQIVND (reference sequence). CDR3 sequence reads: CASSTLAGMDTGELFF. As DNA, the CDR3 is TGTGCCAGTAGTACACTAGCGGGAATGGACACCGGGGAGCTGTTTTTT.

The chain uses TRBV2 and TRBJ1-4; 7 nucleotides match TRBD1. Germline-derived CDR1 and CDR2 are SNHLY and FYNNEI. The ends lost 3 bases at V and 4 bases at J; junction bases unmatched: 5. The CDR3 runs to 15 residues. The CDR3 DNA reads TGTGCCAGCAGTGATGAGGACAGGAGTAATGAAAAACTGTTTTTT. Translating gives CASSDEDRSNEKLFF.

The chain employs TRBV5-1 and TRBJ1-4, with D hard to call. The CDR3 is 15 amino acids. Trimming took 0 bases from V and 5 from J, leaving 11 bases between them. The germline V gene encodes CDR1 SGHRS and CDR2 YFSETQ. CDR3 protein: CASSLEAGKNEKLFF. In nucleotides, the CDR3 is TGCGCCAGCAGCTTGGAGGCCGGGAAAAATGAAAAACTGTTTTTT.

The genes are TRBV10-1 and TRBJ1-1; D remains unclear. This CDR3 comprises 14 residues. Trimming removed 4 bases from V and 5 bases from J, with 14 bases in between. Germline CDR1 reads WNHNN; CDR2 reads SYGVQD (reference sequence). CDR3 in DNA: TGCGCCAGCAGTGTGACGGTGACAAAAACTGAAGCTTTCTTT. As protein: CASSVTVTKTEAFF.

The CDR3 sequence is CATSVGAGGPGTDTQYF. CDR3 bases: TGTGCCACCAGTGTAGGCGCGGGAGGGCCGGGCACAGATACGCAGTATTTT. The chain combines TRBV24-1 with TRBJ2-3; TRBD2 matches at 9 bases. The CDR3 consists of 17 residues. V lost 5 bases to trimming and J lost 1 base; unmatched junction nucleotides: 9. Per the germline V gene, CDR1 is KGHDR and CDR2 is SFDVKD.